Each of the 13 T cell receptor beta chains below was sequenced from the same sample in a study of cytomegalovirus exposure and HLA in healthy donors. PCR involved 60 Vbeta and 13 Jbeta primers. Sequencing was performed with immunoSEQ multiplex PCR; in TCRdb, only in-frame clones are kept and a portion is missing. The top ten clones hold around 2.9% of a sample with 140,000 or so clones, roughly three quarters of them seen once. The sample consisted of PBMCs. These receptors all stem from a female donor in good health and CMV-seronegative.

The rearrangement joins TRBV25-1 to TRBJ2-1; 9 positions agree with TRBD2. Germline-derived CDR1 and CDR2 are MGHDK and SYGVNS. Germline trimming cut 1 base from V and 7 bases from J; bases unmatched to any gene: 8. This CDR3 spans 16 amino acids. The CDR3 coding sequence is TGTGCCAGCAGTGAATCAGCGGGGGGACTACAAAATGAGCAGTTCTTC. Residues: CASSESAGGLQNEQFF.

V gene TRBV27 combines with J gene TRBJ1-2, with no clear D. The germline V and J ends were trimmed by 0 bases and 2 bases, with 4 bases remaining between them. The CDR3 covers 13 residues. Germline V gene lookup returns CDR1 MNHEY and CDR2 SMNVEV (reference sequence). As DNA, the CDR3 is TGTGCCAGCAGTTTATCCGGGAACTATGGCTACACCTTC. Its translation: CASSLSGNYGYTF.

This clone was observed once. The chain combines TRBV7-9 with TRBJ2-3; D remains unclear. Germline assignment: CDR1 SEHNR and CDR2 FQNEAQ (reference sequence). Trimming pared 2 bases from V and 2 bases from J, leaving 8 bases between. The CDR3 is made up of 14 amino acids. The CDR3 loop is CASSLSQYTDTQYF. CDR3 coding DNA: TGTGCCAGCAGCTTATCACAATACACAGATACGCAGTATTTT.

V is TRBV29-1 and J is TRBJ1-1, with a tentative D call TRBD1 (6 bases). V gave up 5 bases and J gave up 6 bases, with 13 bases separating them. The CDR3 contains 12 residues. Germline-derived CDR1 and CDR2 are SQVTM and ANQGSEA. CDR3 in amino acids: CSVNRVSAEAFF. The DNA of the CDR3 is TGCAGCGTTAACAGGGTCTCGGCTGAAGCTTTCTTT.

The V call is TRBV5-1, the J call TRBJ2-5; maybe TRBD2 (5 bases). The germline V gene has CDR1 SGHRS and CDR2 YFSETQ. V dropped 7 bases and J dropped 2 bases, with 21 bases sitting between them. The CDR3 is made up of 16 amino acids. The chain's CDR3 is CASALPGGLPQETQYF. CDR3 in DNA: TGCGCCAGCGCCCTCCCTGGCGGACTTCCGCAAGAGACCCAGTACTTC.

Regarding this clone: An end of the junction does not agree with germline; a read error may underlie this. The chain is built from TRBV19 and TRBJ1-2; 7 bases are shared with TRBD1. This CDR3 is built from 13 residues. Germline assignment: CDR1 LNHDA and CDR2 SQIVND (reference sequence). The CDR3 loop reads CASSNRDSYGYPF. The CDR3 DNA reads as TGTGCCAGTAGTAACCGGGACAGCTATGGCTACCCCTTC.

The table lists this clone with a count of one. The rearrangement joins TRBV4-2 to TRBJ2-3, with D possibly TRBD2 on 5 matching bases. The length of the CDR3 is 14 residues. V lost 4 bases and J lost 4, with 12 bases in between. Germline values: CDR1 LGHNA, CDR2 YNFKEQ. The CDR3 bases are TGTGCCAGCAGCCCGGACTTGGGGTCAGATACGCAGTATTTT. Protein product: CASSPDLGSDTQYF.

The gene calls are TRBV28 and TRBJ2-3; 7 bases fit TRBD2. The CDR3 has 18 amino acids. Trimming cost V 0 bases and J 4 bases; bases outside gene matches: 13. Germline-derived CDR1 and CDR2 are MDHEN and SYDVKM. The CDR3 protein is CASSLWFAGRERADTQYF. The CDR3 DNA reads TGTGCCAGCAGTTTATGGTTCGCGGGGCGGGAGCGGGCAGATACGCAGTATTTT.

The genes are TRBV4-2 and TRBJ1-3; a possible D gene is TRBD1 (6 bases). The CDR3 is 15 residues long. V lost 6 bases and J 2 bases, leaving 14 bases between the germline ends. Germline V CDR1 and CDR2: LGHNA, YNFKEQ. The CDR3: CASRTFRTAGNTIYF. CDR3 DNA sequence: TGTGCCAGCAGAACGTTTCGGACAGCTGGAAACACCATATATTTT.

The genes are TRBV10-1 and TRBJ2-7; D is perhaps TRBD2 (6 bases). This CDR3 comprises 16 residues. V lost 3 bases, J lost 6 bases, and 21 bases lay in between. Germline CDR1 reads WNHNN; CDR2 reads SYGVQD (reference sequence). CDR3 nucleotides: TGCGCCAGCAGTGATATGTCTATTGGAGGGGCCGGCGAGCAGTACTTC. It translates to CASSDMSIGGAGEQYF.

The chain recombines TRBV5-1 with TRBJ2-1; no definite D call. The CDR3 runs to 14 residues. Trimming left V 0 bases short and J 0 bases short, with 4 bases between. Germline V gene lookup returns CDR1 SGHRS and CDR2 YFSETQ. CDR3 DNA: TGCGCCAGCAGCTTGGTCAGCTCCTACAATGAGCAGTTCTTC. This gives the protein CASSLVSSYNEQFF.

The J gene is TRBJ2-3, the V gene TRBV29-1, with D uncertain. The CDR3 loop spans 17 amino acids. Between the trimmed V and J ends, which lost 6 bases and 1 base, there was a span of 23 bases. CDR1 SQVTM and CDR2 ANQGSEA come from the germline V gene. The CDR3 spells CSVSSRMRSFGTDTQYF. CDR3 nucleotide sequence: TGCAGCGTCTCCTCTCGAATGCGCTCCTTTGGCACAGATACGCAGTATTTT.

This clone was seen a few times. The J gene is TRBJ1-1, the V gene TRBV29-1, with a possible D match to TRBD1 (5 bases). Trimming took 7 bases from V and 4 from J, leaving 25 bases between them. This CDR3 has 16 amino acids. Germline CDR1 and CDR2: SQVTM and ANQGSEA. CDR3 DNA: TGCAGCGCCGGTAATATAATTGGGGCGACCTCCACTGAAGCTTTCTTT. It yields the protein CSAGNIIGATSTEAFF.